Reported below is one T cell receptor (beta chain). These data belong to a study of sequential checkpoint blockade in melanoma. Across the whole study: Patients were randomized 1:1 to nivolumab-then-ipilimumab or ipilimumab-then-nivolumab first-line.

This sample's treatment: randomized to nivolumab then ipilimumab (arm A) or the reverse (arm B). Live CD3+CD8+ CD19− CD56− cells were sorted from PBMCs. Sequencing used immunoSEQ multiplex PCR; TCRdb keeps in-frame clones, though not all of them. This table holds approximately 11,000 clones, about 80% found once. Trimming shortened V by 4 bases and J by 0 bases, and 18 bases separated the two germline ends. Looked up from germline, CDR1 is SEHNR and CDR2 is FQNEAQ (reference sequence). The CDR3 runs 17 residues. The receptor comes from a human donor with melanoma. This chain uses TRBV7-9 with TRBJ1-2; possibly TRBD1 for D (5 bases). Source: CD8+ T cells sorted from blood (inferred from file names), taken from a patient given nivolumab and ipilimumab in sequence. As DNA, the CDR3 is TGTGCCAGCAGCTCTTACAGGTCGACGAGAACTAACTATGGCTACACCTTC. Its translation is CASSSYRSTRTNYGYTF.